Following are 10 T cell receptor beta chains from one sample sequenced in a study of T-cell reconstitution after alpha-beta-depleted transplantation in children (dated by TCRdb to 2016 to 2018). Receptors were amplified or captured by PCR. Sequencing relied on an Illumina HiSeq 2500. TCR library preparation used molecular barcoding, with unique molecular identifiers applied to normalize quantification of the TCRbeta repertoire. Clones were called with MiXCR by TCRdb after fastp trimmed the public reads at Q25, and only in-frame beta chains were retained. Every distinct CDR3 protein forms one entry, paired with its most common genes and DNA. The sample table contains some 150,000 distinct CDR3 sequences; only one count was recorded for 8.8% of them. 18% of the sample is taken by the ten largest. The sample's treatment or condition label, in plain terms: allogeneic hematopoietic cell transplantation with graft depleted of TCRalphabeta T cells and CD19 B cells.

This specimen was PBMCs, mostly from graft donor cells, taken 180 days after TCRalphabeta/CD19-depleted stem cell transplant. All receptors come from a female patient aged 2-15 years who had a stem cell transplant for congenital amegakaryocytic thrombocytopenia, so the T cells may come from the graft donor.

This clonotype was picked up many times. The V call is TRBV27, the J call TRBJ2-1, with 12 bases identical to TRBD2. The CDR3 runs 15 residues. The V and J ends lost 4 bases and 8 bases, in that order; junction bases with no gene match: 6. Germline CDR1 reads MNHEY; CDR2 reads SMNVEV (reference sequence). The CDR3: CASSSGTSGFYEQFF. For the CDR3, the DNA is TGTGCCAGCAGTTCAGGGACTAGCGGGTTCTATGAGCAGTTCTTC.

This clonotype was recorded many times. This sequence joins TRBV12-3 or TRBV12-4 and TRBJ2-2; TRBD2 might be the D (5 bases). Trimming removed 3 bases at V and 6 bases at J, with 17 bases between. The length of the CDR3 is 16 residues. The CDR3 bases are TGTGCCAGCAGTTTTCGACGGGGTGCGCGGCCCGGGGAGCTGTTTTTT. Protein product: CASSFRRGARPGELFF.

The sample holds many counts of this clonotype. This chain connects TRBV5-1 to TRBJ2-3, with D tentatively TRBD1 (6 bases). V was shortened by 7 bases and J by 5 bases, with 11 bases between the two germline ends. The CDR3 is made up of 12 amino acids. Germline lookup yields CDR1 SGHRS and CDR2 YFSETQ. CDR3 coding DNA: TGCGCCAGCGGGGGACACCAAGATACGCAGTATTTT. Translation: CASGGHQDTQYF.

Ten or more counts support this clonotype. The chain employs TRBV20-1 and TRBJ2-7; 10 positions match TRBD2. CDR1 is DFQATT, CDR2 SNEGSKA, per germline (reference sequence). The CDR3 contains 13 residues. V shed 3 bases and J 6 bases; nucleotides not matched to a gene: 5. CDR3 coding DNA: TGCAGTGCTAGTCCTAGCGGGAGTCCCGAGCAGTACTTC. Translated, it gives CSASPSGSPEQYF.

This clonotype came up many times. The CDR3 sequence is CASSLSFPGEQFF. CDR3 bases: TGCGCCAGCAGCTTGTCGTTTCCGGGTGAGCAGTTCTTC. The chain recombines TRBV5-1 with TRBJ2-1; D is uncertain. The germline gives CDR1 SGHRS, CDR2 YFSETQ. V lost 1 base and J lost 9, with 11 bases in between. The CDR3 sequence is 13 residues long.

The chain has TRBV6-1 and TRBJ1-2; a weak D match, TRBD1 (6 bases). The length of the CDR3 is 15 residues. Trimming removed 5 bases at V and 4 bases at J, with 17 bases between. Germline V gene data show CDR1 as MNHNS and CDR2 as SASEGT. The CDR3 sequence: CASSPRRGRFYGYTF. The CDR3 DNA reads TGTGCCAGCAGTCCTAGGCGGGGGCGCTTCTATGGCTACACCTTC.

The chain couples TRBV29-1 to TRBJ1-1; D not resolved. Germline-derived CDR1 and CDR2 are SQVTM and ANQGSEA. V dropped 7 bases and J dropped 6 bases, with 18 bases sitting between them. CDR3 length equals 13 residues. Here the CDR3 DNA reads TGCAGCGGGCGACGGACCCCCCAGGCTGAAGCTTTCTTT. This encodes CSGRRTPQAEAFF.

At least ten counts were recorded for this clonotype. V usage is TRBV20-1 and J usage is TRBJ2-5; D might be TRBD2 (5 bases). Per the germline V gene, CDR1 is DFQATT and CDR2 is SNEGSKA (reference sequence). This CDR3 is 13 amino acids long. Trimming took off 3 bases at V and 7 bases at J, with 15 bases between the two ends. CDR3 amino acids: CSARRSGEGTQYF. The CDR3 coding sequence is TGCAGTGCTAGGCGGTCCGGTGAGGGGACCCAGTACTTC.

This clonotype was detected ten times or more. The V and J genes are TRBV7-2 and TRBJ1-3, with a possible D match to TRBD1 (6 bases). Germline CDR1 and CDR2: SGHTA and FQGNSA. The CDR3 is 13 amino acids. Trimming took 11 bases from V and 5 from J, leaving 16 bases between them. This chain's CDR3 is CASGAGARNTIYF. The CDR3 bases are TGTGCCTCAGGGGCAGGGGCTCGAAACACCATATATTTT.

The table lists this clonotype with many counts. The CDR3 region has the DNA TGTGCCAGCAGCCCAATCGGGCAGCCCACGCAGTATTTT. This codes for CASSPIGQPTQYF. The chain links TRBV7-2 to TRBJ2-3; D gene unclear. Trimming left V 5 bases short and J 9 bases short, with 15 bases between. This CDR3 comprises 13 residues. The germline gives CDR1 SGHTA, CDR2 FQGNSA.